Here is one T cell receptor (beta chain) with its context. V shed 7 bases and J 0 bases; nucleotides not matched to a gene: 7. CDR3 length: 15 residues. Germline lookup yields CDR1 SQVTM and CDR2 ANQGSEA. Produced via immunoSEQ multiplex PCR; TCRdb's table is partial and in-frame only. The sample holds over 95,000 clones; roughly 92% are singletons and the top ten take 3.5% to 4.5%. The data were taken from a study of brain T cells in children with intractable seizures. The TCR comes from a boy under three years old with hemimegalencephaly and intractable seizures. Sequencing was performed on peripheral blood, taken at surgery. This sequence joins TRBV29-1 and TRBJ2-2; TRBD2 aligns across 8 bases. CDR3: CSARGGPANTGELFF. The CDR3 DNA reads as TGCAGCGCCCGGGGGGGCCCCGCGAACACCGGGGAGCTGTTTTTT.